The present TCR beta chain was sequenced within a study of chemoradiotherapy in HPV16-positive cancers. Study-level information: Candidate HPV-specific T-cell clones and common TCR motifs came from functional assays in a couple of HPV16-positive patients.

Study results and caveats: HPV-specific T cells were functionally defined from only two HPV16-positive patients. HPV-responsive T-cell expansion during chemoradiotherapy was linked to improved recurrence-free survival in HPV16-positive patients. Candidate HPV-specific clones and E7-related TCR motifs grew in tumor during treatment.

Notes on this clone: Its specificity is unknown.

TCRdb's copy holds only in-frame clones and misses some; the assay was immunoSEQ multiplex PCR. The table includes under 20,000 clones, just under 80% detected once. Sample acquisition took place from a patient who underwent chemoradiotherapy. The sequence was collected from a human donor with HPV-associated anogenital cancer.

CDR3 amino acids: CASSELPGGRNEQFF. CDR3 DNA sequence: TGTGCCAGCAGCGAGCTTCCGGGGGGTCGGAATGAGCAGTTCTTC. V is TRBV9 and J is TRBJ2-1; 7 positions match TRBD2. Per germline, CDR1 SGDLS and CDR2 YYNGEE. The CDR3 loop spans 15 amino acids. With V trimmed by 3 bases and J by 7 bases, 10 bases remained unmatched.